This T cell receptor (beta chain) was sequenced in a study of cytomegalovirus exposure and HLA in healthy donors. Vbeta (60) and Jbeta (13) primers were used in the PCR. This table comes from immunoSEQ multiplex PCR, and its TCRdb copy is limited to in-frame clones, with some not included. The sample records 60,000 to 75,000 clones, around 78% being singletons. The germline V gene has CDR1 SQVTM and CDR2 ANQGSEA. The length of the CDR3 is 17 residues. Sequencing was performed on PBMCs. J is TRBJ2-5 and V is TRBV29-1, with 7 positions matching TRBD1. Judging by the DNA end, TRBJ2-7 fits better; the J call may be wrong. This receptor was obtained from a man between 18 and 29 years old in good health and CMV-seropositive. The CDR3 DNA follows: TGCAGCGTTGAAGACACAACAGGGGCGAGCGTATCCGACGAGCAGTACTTC. It is translated as CSVEDTTGASVSDEQYF.